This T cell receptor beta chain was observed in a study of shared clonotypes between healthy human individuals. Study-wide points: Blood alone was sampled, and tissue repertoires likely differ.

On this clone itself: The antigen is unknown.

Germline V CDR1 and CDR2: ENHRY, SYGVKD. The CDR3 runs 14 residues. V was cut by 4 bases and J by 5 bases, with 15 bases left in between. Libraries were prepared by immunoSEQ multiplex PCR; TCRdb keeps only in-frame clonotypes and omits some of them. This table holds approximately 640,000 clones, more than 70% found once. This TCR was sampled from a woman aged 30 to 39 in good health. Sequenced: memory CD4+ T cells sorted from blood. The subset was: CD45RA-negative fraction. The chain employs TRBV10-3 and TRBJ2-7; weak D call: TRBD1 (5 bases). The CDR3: CAISGLRGRNEQYF. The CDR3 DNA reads TGTGCCATCAGTGGTCTAAGGGGTCGAAACGAGCAGTACTTC.